This T cell receptor beta chain was identified during a study of blood T cells in healthy people across ages. Whole-study results and caveats: Roughly linearly, TCR beta diversity per million T cells fell as age increased.

V lost 2 bases and J lost 2; bases outside the gene matches: 5. The CDR3 has 15 amino acids. Germline V lookup: CDR1 SGHTS, CDR2 YDEGEE. The second PCR ran about 6 to 12 cycles with a sample-barcoded 5' primer and J-beta primers. Each CDR3 protein is one row after TCRdb ran MiXCR on the 5' RACE reads. Of about 810,000 distinct CDR3 sequences in the sample, 35% to 40% were seen once. This clonotype was seen only a few times. The antigen remains undetermined. Donors were healthy Caucasian individuals from Russia aged roughly 6 to 90. The total RNA that was extracted per sample amounted to at least 5.5 micrograms.

This sequence was found in a man between 18 and 29 years old in good health. The chain employs TRBV5-8 and TRBJ1-1; 8 positions match TRBD1. The specimen sequenced was blood. CDR3 protein: CASSFVQGGNTEAFF. CDR3 DNA sequence: TGTGCCAGCAGCTTTGTACAGGGGGGAAACACTGAAGCTTTCTTT.